One sample yielded the 14 T cell receptor beta chains listed below, sequenced in a study of T cell responses to AZD1222 COVID-19 vaccine. Method: immunoSEQ multiplex PCR; TCRdb's copy keeps in-frame clones and lacks some. The sample includes just under 75,000 clones, less than 85% of them seen just once. The specimen comprised peripheral blood, sampled 28 days after the second AZD1222 dose. The receptors were gathered from an adult who received the AZD1222 COVID-19 vaccine.

The rearrangement links TRBV5-8 to TRBJ2-7, with D perhaps TRBD1 (5 bases). Per the germline V gene, CDR1 is SGHTS and CDR2 is YDEGEE. V was pared by 3 bases and J by 7 bases, with 8 bases between. The CDR3 is 11 residues long. In nucleotides, the CDR3 is TGTGCCAGCAGCTCAGGGTTGGAGCAGTACTTC. This gives the protein CASSSGLEQYF.

The chain combines TRBV7-9 with TRBJ2-2; D uncertain. The ends were cut back, 2 bases at V and 0 bases at J, with 1 base in the middle. The V gene's germline CDR1 is SEHNR and CDR2 FQNEAQ (reference sequence). This CDR3 has 13 residues. The CDR3 loop is CASSLTNTGELFF. CDR3 coding DNA: TGTGCCAGCAGCTTAACGAACACCGGGGAGCTGTTTTTT.

The CDR3 DNA reads as TGTGCCAGCAGTCCTTGGACTAGCGGGAGGGTGAACACCGGGGAGCTGTTTTTT. This translates into CASSPWTSGRVNTGELFF. J is TRBJ2-2 and V is TRBV28; 15 bases fit TRBD2. This CDR3 has 18 residues. The V gene end was trimmed by 5 bases and the J gene end by 1 base; junction bases not matched to a gene: 5. In germline, CDR1 is MDHEN, CDR2 SYDVKM.

Written as DNA, the CDR3 is TGTGCCAGCAGTGGACTCGGACAGGGTAAACTGTTTTTT. It codes for CASSGLGQGKLFF. The V gene is TRBV12-3 or TRBV12-4, the J gene TRBJ1-4; 8 bases fit TRBD1. CDR3 length: 13 amino acids. V was pared by 5 bases and J by 11 bases, with 7 bases of the junction left unmatched.

J is TRBJ2-7 and V is TRBV6-2 or TRBV6-3, with D maybe TRBD1 (6 bases). This CDR3 spans 16 amino acids. Germline lookup yields CDR1 MNHEY and CDR2 SVGEGT. The V end lost 3 bases, the J end lost 4 bases, and 19 bases lay between the germline ends. Here the CDR3 DNA reads TGTGCCAGCAGTTATGTAAGGGGGACCCAAGCGTACGAGCAGTACTTC. Protein: CASSYVRGTQAYEQYF.

The V gene is TRBV7-2, the J gene TRBJ1-6, with D perhaps matching TRBD1 (6 bases). The germline V gene encodes CDR1 SGHTA and CDR2 FQGNSA. Deletions cut 5 bases from V and 8 bases from J, with 13 bases between. The CDR3 is made up of 14 amino acids. DNA for the CDR3: TGTGCCAGCAGCGCTAACAGGGTGGATTCACCCCTCCACTTT. This translates into CASSANRVDSPLHF.

This chain joins TRBV7-2 and TRBJ2-7; 11 positions agree with TRBD1. CDR1 and CDR2 from the germline V gene are SGHTA and FQGNSA. The CDR3 loop spans 15 amino acids. Trimming at V came to 3 bases and at J to 4 bases, leaving 5 bases not matched to a gene. In DNA form, the CDR3 reads TGTGCCAGCAGCTTCGGACAGGGGGCAGGGTACGAGCAGTACTTC. This encodes CASSFGQGAGYEQYF.

This sequence joins TRBV7-3 and TRBJ2-3; D unresolved. Germline lookup yields CDR1 SGHTA and CDR2 FQGTGA. This CDR3 region has 15 residues. The V gene lost 0 bases and the J gene lost 7 bases, with 14 bases spanning the gap. Here the CDR3 DNA reads TGTGCCAGCAGCTTAACTTTTGGAAATGGAAATACGCAGTATTTT. Protein product: CASSLTFGNGNTQYF.

The rearrangement links TRBV21-1 to TRBJ1-2; TRBD1 is the table's D call and was not checked against the DNA. TRBV21-1 is listed as a pseudogene. The CDR3 has 18 residues. The CDR3 spells CASSKGRDRGQGEYGYTF. The DNA of the CDR3 is TGTGCCAGCAGCAAAGGTCGGGACAGGGGGCAAGGTGAGTATGGCTACACCTTC.

This rearrangement joins TRBV6-5 to TRBJ2-2; D remains unclear. V dropped 0 bases and J dropped 5 bases, with 10 bases sitting between them. The CDR3 extends over 15 amino acids. Per the germline V gene, CDR1 is MNHEY and CDR2 is SVGAGI. This CDR3 is CASSYSGATTGELFF. CDR3 nucleotide sequence: TGTGCCAGCAGTTACTCAGGAGCGACAACCGGGGAGCTGTTTTTT.

The rearrangement joins TRBV3-1 (or the pseudogene TRBV3-2) to TRBJ2-7; D is uncertain. The CDR3 runs to 12 residues. Germline V gives CDR1 LGHDT, CDR2 YNNKEL (reference sequence). The V and J ends lost 4 bases and 4 bases respectively, with 8 bases between them. The CDR3 sequence: CASSRSDYEQYF. CDR3 bases: TGTGCCAGCAGCCGCTCAGATTACGAGCAGTACTTC.

A note on this clone: Within the sample, other DNA sequences also encode this same CDR3. The gene calls are TRBV18 and TRBJ2-1; 7 positions match TRBD1. Germline V gene sequence: CDR1 KGHSH, CDR2 LQKENI. V gave up 5 bases and J gave up 7 bases; unmatched junction bases: 5. CDR3 length: 13 amino acids. The CDR3 here is CASSKDRVNEQFF. DNA for the CDR3: TGTGCCAGCTCAAAAGACAGGGTAAATGAGCAGTTCTTC.

The sample holds a few counts of this clone. The chain is built from TRBV19 and TRBJ1-6; D remains ambiguous. Looked up from germline, CDR1 is LNHDA and CDR2 is SQIVND (reference sequence). This CDR3 comprises 16 residues. The V end lost 5 bases, the J end lost 0 bases, and 11 bases lay between the germline ends. CDR3 residues: CASSLLPSSYNSPLHF. CDR3 nucleotide sequence: TGTGCCAGTAGTCTTCTCCCTAGCTCCTATAATTCACCCCTCCACTTT.

In this sample, this clone turned up once. The chain links TRBV7-9 to TRBJ1-1; 8 nucleotides match TRBD1. The germline V gene encodes CDR1 SEHNR and CDR2 FQNEAQ (reference sequence). CDR3 length: 16 residues. V shed 5 bases, J shed 4 bases, and the junction held 12 bases outside the gene matches. The CDR3 here is CASSPGTGFTSTEAFF. CDR3 nucleotide sequence: TGTGCCAGCAGCCCTGGGACAGGATTTACAAGCACTGAAGCTTTCTTT. The full variable domain, rest sourced from reference TRBV7-9 and TRBJ1-1, is DTGVSQNPRHKITKRGQNVTFRCDPISEHNRLYWYRQTLGQGPEFLTYFQNEAQLEKSRLLSDRFSAERPKGSFSTLEIQRTEQGDSAMYLCASSPGTGFTSTEAFFGQGTRLTVV.